Each of the 16 T cell receptor beta chains below was sequenced from the same sample in a study of molecular identifiers for immune sequencing clone quantification. TCRdb redid the calling of the PCR reads with MiXCR, one entry per CDR3 protein. Here the sample spans about 640,000 distinct CDR3 sequences, roughly 21% being singletons. Sequencing was carried out using naive CD8+ T cells from blood, with Jurkat cell RNA spiked in. As to subset: FACS-sorted CD8+CD4-CCR7+CD45RA+ naive T cells. The receptors shown here come from a human donor in good health. Some libraries in this study had Jurkat cell RNA spiked in.

This clonotype has ten or more counts. V gene TRBV2 combines with J gene TRBJ1-5; TRBD1 aligns across 9 bases. The germline CDR1 and CDR2 sequences are SNHLY and FYNNEI. The CDR3 runs 17 residues. J lost 3 bases, V lost 1 base, and 7 bases had no gene match. CDR3 region: CASSEDIGTGFNQPQHF. CDR3 DNA sequence: TGTGCCAGCAGTGAAGATATCGGGACAGGGTTCAATCAGCCCCAGCATTTT.

At least ten counts were recorded for this clonotype. The chain couples TRBV24-1 to TRBJ2-7, with D uncertain. Deletions cut 3 bases from V and 3 bases from J, with 5 bases between. Germline loops: CDR1 KGHDR, CDR2 SFDVKD. This CDR3 is built from 12 residues. The CDR3 DNA reads as TGTGCCACCAGTGATGGGGTCTACGAGCAGTACTTC. It is translated as CATSDGVYEQYF.

This clonotype was detected ten times or more. The CDR3 DNA reads as TGTGCCTGGAATACCGGAGCAAGCACAGATACGCAGTATTTT. Residues: CAWNTGASTDTQYF. The chain couples TRBV30 to TRBJ2-3; D gene unclear. V was trimmed by 4 bases and J by 0 bases, leaving 11 bases between them. Germline assignment: CDR1 GTSNPN and CDR2 SVGIG (reference sequence). This CDR3 comprises 14 residues.

This clonotype has a count of ten or more. The CDR3 spells CASSLGGTGPYEQYF. In nucleotides, the CDR3 is TGTGCCAGCAGCTTGGGCGGGACAGGCCCCTACGAGCAGTACTTC. The rearrangement joins TRBV27 to TRBJ2-7; the match to TRBD1 covers 8 bases. The CDR3 extends over 15 amino acids. Germline CDR1 reads MNHEY; CDR2 reads SMNVEV (reference sequence). V was clipped by 6 bases and J by 2 bases; unmatched bases: 9.

The sample holds many counts of this clonotype. A read error may account for a junction end that differs from germline. The chain couples TRBV6-2 or TRBV6-3 to TRBJ2-1, with D possibly matching TRBD2 (5 bases). The CDR3 is made up of 14 amino acids. From germline, CDR1 is MNHEY and CDR2 SVGEGT. The CDR3 nucleotides read TGTGCCAGCAGCTACTCTCTCCGGGGCAATGAGCAGTTCTTC. Translating gives CASSYSLRGNEQFF.

This clonotype was observed a single time. The junction departs from the called germline gene at one end, perhaps through a read error. J is TRBJ1-1 and V is TRBV28; D perhaps matches TRBD1 (5 bases). Germline-derived CDR1 and CDR2 are MDHEN and SYDVKM. The CDR3 totals 15 residues. CDR3 DNA sequence: TGTGCCAGCGGTTTAGAAATAGGGGACCTGATTGAAGCTTTCTTT. Encoded protein: CASGLEIGDLIEAFF.

This clonotype occurred many times. Written as DNA, the CDR3 is TGTGCCAGCAGCCCCGGGACAGGGTACGGCAATCAGCCCCAGCATTTT. Amino acids: CASSPGTGYGNQPQHF. The chain links TRBV28 to TRBJ1-5, with 9 bases identical to TRBD1. Germline-derived CDR1 and CDR2 are MDHEN and SYDVKM. The CDR3 spans 16 residues. Trimming removed 6 bases from V and 2 bases from J; junction bases left unmatched: 8.

The sample holds a few counts of this clonotype. The chain joins TRBV7-9 to TRBJ2-1, with D possibly matching TRBD1 (5 bases). Trimming took 8 bases from V and 2 from J, leaving 16 bases between them. CDR3 length equals 15 residues. The germline V gene encodes CDR1 SEHNR and CDR2 FQNEAQ (reference sequence). The CDR3 spells CASGATDNPYNEQFF. CDR3 in DNA: TGTGCCAGCGGCGCGACAGATAACCCCTACAATGAGCAGTTCTTC.

The CDR3 region has the DNA TGTGCCAGCAGCTTGGTAGGAGCGGGGATCACTGAAGCTTTCTTT. Encoded protein: CASSLVGAGITEAFF. The V gene is TRBV5-8, the J gene TRBJ1-1, with unresolved D. CDR1 and CDR2 (germline): SGHTS, YDEGEE. V lost 0 bases, J lost 4 bases, and 13 bases lay in between. The CDR3 contains 15 residues.

This clonotype was observed at least ten times. The chain employs TRBV9 and TRBJ2-5; D gene unclear. The CDR3 consists of 15 residues. Germline lookup yields CDR1 SGDLS and CDR2 YYNGEE. The germline V and J ends were trimmed by 0 bases and 1 base, with 10 bases remaining between them. The DNA for the CDR3 is TGTGCCAGCAGCGTAGAAGGCAGATCCCAAGAGACCCAGTACTTC. Amino acids: CASSVEGRSQETQYF.

In its sample, this clonotype was seen many times. Germline is not matched at one junction end, which may reflect a read error. The rearrangement links TRBV28 to TRBJ1-2, with D possibly being TRBD1 (5 bases). In germline, CDR1 is MDHEN, CDR2 SYDVKM. The CDR3 runs to 14 residues. CDR3 coding DNA: TGTGCCAGCAGTTTAAACCCAAGGGGCTATGGCTACACCTTT. Amino acids: CASSLNPRGYGYTF.

As concerns this clonotype: A much larger clone differs by one base, so this may be a read error. The chain recombines TRBV20-1 with TRBJ2-5, with 11 bases matching TRBD1. Germline V gene data show CDR1 as DFQATT and CDR2 as SNEGSKA (reference sequence). CDR3 length: 17 residues. V lost 5 bases, J lost 8 bases, and 19 bases stayed unmatched. CDR3 residues: CSAGGFRTGGYTATQYF. The CDR3 DNA reads as TGCAGTGCTGGAGGCTTCAGGACAGGGGGCTACACAGCCACCCAGTACTTC.

In regard to this clonotype: This may be a read error: a much more frequent sequence differs by one nucleotide. CDR3 protein: CASSLGPGGDHEQYF. In DNA, the CDR3 is TGTGCCAGCAGCTTAGGTCCAGGGGGAGACCACGAGCAGTACTTC. This chain joins TRBV7-2 and TRBJ2-7; 7 bases map to TRBD1. This CDR3 spans 15 amino acids. After removal of 1 base from V and 5 bases from J, the junction contained 8 bases not matched to a gene. Germline lookup yields CDR1 SGHTA and CDR2 FQGNSA.

The sample holds many counts of this clonotype. V is TRBV29-1 and J is TRBJ1-1; 9 positions match TRBD1. V was pared by 2 bases and J by 3 bases, with 7 bases of the junction left unmatched. Germline loops: CDR1 SQVTM, CDR2 ANQGSEA. The CDR3 spans 15 residues. The CDR3 nucleotides are TGCAGCGTTGAACAACAGGGGGCTTTTGACACTGAAGCTTTCTTT. Amino acid sequence: CSVEQQGAFDTEAFF.

On this clonotype itself: A much larger clone is a single base away; this may be a read error. CDR3 amino acids: CAISDPGTGGITEASF. The CDR3 DNA reads as TGTGCCATCAGTGACCCCGGGACAGGGGGCATTACTGAAGCTTCCTTT. The J gene is TRBJ1-1, the V gene TRBV10-3; 12 nucleotides agree with TRBD1. The CDR3 is 16 amino acids. Germline V lookup: CDR1 ENHRY, CDR2 SYGVKD.

Of note for this clonotype: It may be a read error: a sequence one base away is much more abundant. The chain joins TRBV6-5 to TRBJ2-7; D might be TRBD1 (6 bases). The germline V gene encodes CDR1 MNHEY and CDR2 SVGAGI. Between the trimmed V and J ends, which lost 5 bases and 5 bases, there was a span of 13 bases. This CDR3 contains 13 residues. Written as DNA, the CDR3 is TGTGCCAGCAGTCGAACAGGGACCAACGAGCAGTACTTC. Encoded protein: CASSRTGTNEQYF.